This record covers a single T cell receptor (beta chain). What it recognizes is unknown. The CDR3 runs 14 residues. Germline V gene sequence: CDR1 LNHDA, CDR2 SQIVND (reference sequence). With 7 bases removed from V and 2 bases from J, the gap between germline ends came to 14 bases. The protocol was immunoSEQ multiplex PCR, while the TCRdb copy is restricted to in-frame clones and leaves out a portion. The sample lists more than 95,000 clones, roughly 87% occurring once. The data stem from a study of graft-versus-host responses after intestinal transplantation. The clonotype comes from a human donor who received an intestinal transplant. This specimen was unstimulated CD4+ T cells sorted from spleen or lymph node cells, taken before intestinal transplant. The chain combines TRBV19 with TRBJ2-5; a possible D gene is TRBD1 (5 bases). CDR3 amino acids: CASTDRAKQETQYF. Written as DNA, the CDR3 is TGTGCCAGTACAGACAGAGCAAAACAAGAGACCCAGTACTTC.